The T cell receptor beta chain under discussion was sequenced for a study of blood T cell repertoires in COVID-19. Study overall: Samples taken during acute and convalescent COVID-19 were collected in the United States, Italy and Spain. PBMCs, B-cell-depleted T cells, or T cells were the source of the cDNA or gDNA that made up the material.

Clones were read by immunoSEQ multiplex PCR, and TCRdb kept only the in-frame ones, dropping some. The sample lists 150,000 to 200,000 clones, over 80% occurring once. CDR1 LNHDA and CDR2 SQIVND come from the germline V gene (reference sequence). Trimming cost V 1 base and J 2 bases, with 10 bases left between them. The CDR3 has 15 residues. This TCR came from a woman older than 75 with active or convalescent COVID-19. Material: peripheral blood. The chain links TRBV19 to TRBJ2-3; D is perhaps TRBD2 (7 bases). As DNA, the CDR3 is TGTGCCAGTAGTATAGGACGGGGGGCCACAGATACGCAGTATTTT. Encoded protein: CASSIGRGATDTQYF. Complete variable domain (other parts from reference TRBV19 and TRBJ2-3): DGGITQSPKYLFRKEGQNVTLSCEQNLNHDAMYWYRQDPGQGLRLIYYSQIVNDFQKGDIAEGYSVSREKKESFPLTVTSAQKNPTAFYLCASSIGRGATDTQYFGPGTRLTVL.